This T cell receptor (beta chain) was found in a study of T cell responses to AZD1222 COVID-19 vaccine. V lost 1 base and J 3 bases, leaving 7 bases between the germline ends. The length of the CDR3 is 13 residues. A remark on this clone: What it binds is unknown. Different DNA sequences within this sample yield the same CDR3.

Overall study results and limits: Among those given AZD1222, only 5 to 7 were seropositive at baseline. In all cases, repertoires were sampled only after the peak T cell response. With two AZD1222 doses given, Spike-specific TCR breadth and depth both rose.

TCRdb's table, derived via immunoSEQ multiplex PCR, lists solely in-frame clones and lacks some. The sample contains some 140,000 clones, under 95% of which appear only once. The source is an adult in good health. The sample was peripheral blood, taken on day 0 of AZD1222 vaccination. J is TRBJ2-7 and V is TRBV12-3 or TRBV12-4, with D possibly being TRBD1 (5 bases). The CDR3 DNA sequence: TGTGCCAGCAGTTTAGGGGGCAGCTACGAGCAGTACTTC. This translates into CASSLGGSYEQYF.